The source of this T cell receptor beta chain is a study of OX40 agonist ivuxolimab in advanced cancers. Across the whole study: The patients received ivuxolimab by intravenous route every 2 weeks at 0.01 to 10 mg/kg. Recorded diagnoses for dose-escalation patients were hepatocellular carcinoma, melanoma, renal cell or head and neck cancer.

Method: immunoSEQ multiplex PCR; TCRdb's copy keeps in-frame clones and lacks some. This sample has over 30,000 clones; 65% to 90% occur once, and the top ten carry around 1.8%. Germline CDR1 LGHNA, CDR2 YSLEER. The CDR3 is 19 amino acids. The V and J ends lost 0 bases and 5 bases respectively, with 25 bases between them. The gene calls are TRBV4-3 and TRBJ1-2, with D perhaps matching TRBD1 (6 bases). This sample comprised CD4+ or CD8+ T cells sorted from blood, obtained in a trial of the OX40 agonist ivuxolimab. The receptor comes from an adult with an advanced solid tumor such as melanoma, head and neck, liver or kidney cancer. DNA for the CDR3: TGCGCCAGCAGCCAAGAGCTTAATTCGGCACAGGGCTCCCATTATGGCTACACCTTC. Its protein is CASSQELNSAQGSHYGYTF.